This T cell receptor (beta chain) was sequenced in a study of control samples from healthy donors and cancer patients. TCRdb keeps only in-frame clones here, not all; method: immunoSEQ multiplex PCR. The table includes tens of thousands of clones, about 80% detected once. This clone appeared a few times. CDR3 size: 12 residues. Trimming stripped 2 bases from V and 5 bases from J, with 7 bases between. Germline-derived CDR1 and CDR2 are SGHNT and YYREEE (reference sequence). The sample consisted of blood. This TCR came from a man between 65 and 85 years old in good health. The chain combines TRBV5-4 with TRBJ2-5, with no clear D. CDR3 amino acids: CASSLPGETQYF. The CDR3 DNA reads as TGTGCCAGCAGCTTACCCGGGGAGACCCAGTACTTC.